A single sample gave rise to the 24 T cell receptor beta chains below, sequenced in a study of PD-1 blockade in mismatch repair-deficient tumors. The antigens of these receptors remain unknown. The protocol was immunoSEQ multiplex PCR, while the TCRdb copy is restricted to in-frame clones and leaves out a portion. The repertoire holds around 14,000 clones, with about nine tenths as singletons. Sample time point: identical approximately 11-day culture without peptide (control). The material was cells cultured in vitro, obtained from a patient treated with pembrolizumab. These receptors were taken from an adult with mismatch repair-deficient cancer.

The chain uses TRBV7-2 and TRBJ2-3; D call uncertain. This CDR3 comprises 13 residues. Deletions cut 1 base from V and 5 bases from J, with 7 bases between. The germline V gene encodes CDR1 SGHTA and CDR2 FQGNSA. The CDR3 bases are TGTGCCAGCAGCTTAGAACCCGAAGATACGCAGTATTTT. Amino acids: CASSLEPEDTQYF.

The genes are TRBV5-1 and TRBJ2-2; TRBD2 agrees at 10 bases. The CDR3 contains 18 residues. V lost 0 bases, J lost 1 base, and 6 bases stayed unmatched. The germline CDR1 and CDR2 sequences are SGHRS and YFSETQ. The DNA for the CDR3 is TGCGCCAGCAGCTTGGTTTCGAGCGGGAGGGGGAACACCGGGGAGCTGTTTTTT. Translation: CASSLVSSGRGNTGELFF.

The chain links TRBV6-1 to TRBJ1-1; D remains ambiguous. Germline values: CDR1 MNHNS, CDR2 SASEGT. The CDR3 runs 15 residues. Trimming left V 0 bases short and J 0 bases short, with 8 bases between. CDR3 sequence (DNA): TGTGCCAGCAGTGAAGCGCGGGCAGTGAACACTGAAGCTTTCTTT. Its translation is CASSEARAVNTEAFF.

The gene calls are TRBV18 and TRBJ1-1; a weak D match, TRBD1 (5 bases). V shed 2 bases and J shed 3 bases, with 10 bases lying between them. Germline CDR1 is KGHSH and CDR2 is LQKENI. The length of the CDR3 is 14 residues. The CDR3: CASSPTGRDTEAFF. The CDR3 DNA reads TGTGCCAGCTCACCAACCGGCAGGGACACTGAAGCTTTCTTT.

This clone has only one observation. The gene calls are TRBV19 and TRBJ1-5; 7 bases are a match to TRBD1. Per germline, CDR1 LNHDA and CDR2 SQIVND (reference sequence). This CDR3 has 15 amino acids. V lost 6 bases and J lost 9; bases outside the gene matches: 14. The CDR3 nucleotides read TGTGCCAGTAGCCCCGAAGGGGAGGGGGCCAGGCCCCAGCATTTT. This translates into CASSPEGEGARPQHF.

CDR3: CASSPGTSGHTDTQYF. In DNA, the CDR3 is TGTGCCAGCAGCCCGGGGACTAGCGGACACACAGATACGCAGTATTTT. The chain combines TRBV7-3 with TRBJ2-3; 11 bases line up with TRBD2. This CDR3 region has 16 residues. The J segment lost 2 bases and the V segment lost 5 bases, leaving 6 bases of the junction unmatched. Germline CDR1 reads SGHTA; CDR2 reads FQGTGA.

V and J are TRBV27 and TRBJ2-5, with D possibly matching TRBD1 (6 bases). CDR1 MNHEY and CDR2 SMNVEV come from the germline V gene (reference sequence). Trimming cost V 3 bases and J 1 base, with 18 bases left between them. The CDR3 length is 17 residues. The CDR3 nucleotides are TGTGCCAGCAGTTTCCTCCGACAGGTGAGTACCCAAGAGACCCAGTACTTC. It encodes CASSFLRQVSTQETQYF.

This chain uses TRBV18 with TRBJ2-2; D call uncertain. This CDR3 has 16 residues. The germline V gene encodes CDR1 KGHSH and CDR2 LQKENI. The V and J ends lost 3 bases and 0 bases respectively, with 11 bases between them. Written as DNA, the CDR3 is TGTGCCAGCTCACCGCCTGGCATTTCGAACACCGGGGAGCTGTTTTTT. Protein sequence: CASSPPGISNTGELFF.

A single count supports this clone. The rearrangement links TRBV6-1 to TRBJ2-2, with D possibly matching TRBD1 (7 bases). CDR1 and CDR2 (germline): MNHNS, SASEGT. The ends were cut back, 8 bases at V and 3 bases at J, with 16 bases in the middle. This CDR3 is 15 amino acids long. The CDR3, as DNA: TGTGCCAGCGGAGGGATACAGGGGTACACCGGGGAGCTGTTTTTT. Translation gives CASGGIQGYTGELFF.

The chain uses TRBV28 and TRBJ1-5; D gene uncertain. Germline V gene sequence: CDR1 MDHEN, CDR2 SYDVKM. V lost 6 bases, J lost 0 bases, and 6 bases lay in between. This CDR3 comprises 13 residues. The DNA for the CDR3 is TGTGCCAGCAGCGATCCTAGCAATCAGCCCCAGCATTTT. Protein sequence: CASSDPSNQPQHF.

This chain uses TRBV5-1 with TRBJ1-4; D is perhaps TRBD1 (5 bases). The CDR3 has 14 residues. Trimming took 0 bases from V and 3 from J, leaving 6 bases between them. CDR1 is SGHRS, CDR2 YFSETQ, per germline. Written as DNA, the CDR3 is TGCGCCAGCAGCTTGGGGGGGTCTAATGAAAAACTGTTTTTT. Amino acid sequence: CASSLGGSNEKLFF.

The chain carries TRBV5-1 and TRBJ2-1, with 14 nucleotides matching TRBD2. The CDR3 sequence is 17 residues long. In germline, CDR1 is SGHRS, CDR2 YFSETQ. J lost 8 bases, V lost 0 bases, and 7 bases had no gene match. This CDR3 is CASSLAIGLAGGYEQFF. CDR3 coding DNA: TGCGCCAGCAGCTTGGCCATAGGACTAGCGGGAGGTTATGAGCAGTTCTTC.

This clone was recorded once. CDR3 coding DNA: TGTGCCAGCAGCCTGATTGCTTCAGGGGACAATGAGCAGTTCTTC. It encodes CASSLIASGDNEQFF. The chain recombines TRBV5-4 with TRBJ2-1, with D maybe TRBD1 (6 bases). CDR1 is SGHNT, CDR2 YYREEE, per germline (reference sequence). This CDR3 region has 15 residues. The V and J ends lost 4 bases and 5 bases respectively, with 16 bases between them.

This chain joins TRBV19 and TRBJ2-3; 10 bases agree with TRBD2. The V gene end was trimmed by 5 bases and the J gene end by 0 bases; junction bases not matched to a gene: 14. This CDR3 has 19 amino acids. Germline V gives CDR1 LNHDA, CDR2 SQIVND (reference sequence). The CDR3 reads CASSRNSGRLGTSTDTQYF. DNA for the CDR3: TGTGCCAGTAGTCGCAATAGCGGGAGGTTAGGGACTAGCACAGATACGCAGTATTTT.

This chain links TRBV1 with TRBJ2-1; TRBD1 is the table's D call, not checked against the DNA. TRBV1 is shown as a pseudogene. This CDR3 has 17 amino acids. The CDR3 loop reads CTSNKGVRDRFHNEQFF. The CDR3 nucleotides read TGCACCAGCAACAAGGGGGTCCGGGACAGGTTCCACAATGAGCAGTTCTTC.

This chain connects TRBV6-5 to TRBJ1-3; D gene uncertain. V lost 2 bases, J lost 2 bases, and 13 bases lay in between. Germline V gene data show CDR1 as MNHEY and CDR2 as SVGAGI. This CDR3 has 16 residues. The CDR3: CASSYARVQTGNTIYF. CDR3 coding DNA: TGTGCCAGCAGTTACGCTCGAGTTCAAACTGGAAACACCATATATTTT.

The chain has TRBV30 and TRBJ1-5, with D possibly matching TRBD1 (5 bases). Trimming removed 5 bases from V and 6 bases from J, with 20 bases in between. CDR3 length: 15 residues. Germline V gene data show CDR1 as GTSNPN and CDR2 as SVGIG (reference sequence). CDR3 in amino acids: CAWGRGEGLGQPQHF. CDR3 DNA sequence: TGTGCCTGGGGGAGAGGGGAGGGTCTCGGTCAGCCCCAGCATTTT. Full variable domain (outside the CDR3, taken from reference TRBV30 and TRBJ1-5): SQTIHQWPATLVQPVGSPLSLECTVEGTSNPNLYWYRQAAGRGLQLLFYSVGIGQISSEVPQNLSASRPQDRQFILSSKKLLLSDSGFYLCAWGRGEGLGQPQHFGDGTRLSIL.

The rearrangement uses TRBV9 and TRBJ2-7; TRBD2 matches 9 bases. Looked up from germline, CDR1 is SGDLS and CDR2 is YYNGEE. With V trimmed by 4 bases and J by 1 base, 3 bases remained unmatched. This CDR3 spans 14 amino acids. In nucleotides, the CDR3 is TGTGCCAGCAGCACGGGACTAGCATCCTACGAGCAGTACTTC. It yields the protein CASSTGLASYEQYF. Combining the CDR3 with reference TRBV9 and TRBJ2-7 gives the whole variable domain DSGVTQTPKHLITATGQRVTLRCSPRSGDLSVYWYQQSLDQGLQFLIQYYNGEERAKGNILERFSAQQFPDLHSELNLSSLELGDSALYFCASSTGLASYEQYFGPGTRLTVT.

The chain has TRBV6-5 and TRBJ2-1; D is uncertain. V shed 5 bases and J shed 0 bases, with 11 bases lying between them. The germline V gene has CDR1 MNHEY and CDR2 SVGAGI. The CDR3 has 15 amino acids. CDR3 DNA: TGTGCCAGCAGTGCAGACTTTAGCTCCTACAATGAGCAGTTCTTC. Its translation: CASSADFSSYNEQFF.

V usage is TRBV20-1 and J usage is TRBJ2-3; D gene uncertain. CDR3 length: 11 amino acids. Trimming removed 6 bases from V and 2 bases from J, with 6 bases in between. Germline assignment: CDR1 DFQATT and CDR2 SNEGSKA (reference sequence). CDR3 in amino acids: CSASNTDTQYF. The CDR3 region has the DNA TGCAGTGCGTCTAACACAGATACGCAGTATTTT.

This chain uses TRBV14 with TRBJ2-3; D may match TRBD1 or TRBD2 (6 bases each). The germline V gene encodes CDR1 SGHDN and CDR2 FVKESK. Trimming shortened V by 1 base and J by 8 bases, and 19 bases separated the two germline ends. CDR3 length: 16 amino acids. CDR3 amino acids: CASSQVWYGGAGTQYF. In DNA form, the CDR3 reads TGTGCCAGCAGCCAAGTATGGTACGGGGGCGCGGGTACGCAGTATTTT. Full variable domain (missing parts from reference TRBV14 and TRBJ2-3): EAGVTQFPSHSVIEKGQTVTLRCDPISGHDNLYWYRRVMGKEIKFLLHFVKESKQDESGMPNNRFLAERTGGTYSTLKVQPAELEDSGVYFCASSQVWYGGAGTQYFGPGTRLTVL.

CDR3 protein: CASSEAAGGSYEQYF. The CDR3, as DNA: TGTGCCAGCAGTGAAGCTGCGGGAGGCTCTTACGAGCAGTACTTC. The chain is built from TRBV6-1 and TRBJ2-7; TRBD2 agrees at 8 bases. J was trimmed by 4 bases and V by 0 bases; bases with no gene match: 5. Per germline, CDR1 MNHNS and CDR2 SASEGT. This CDR3 contains 15 residues.

CDR3 in amino acids: CASSLDGAHGGGATDTQYF. The CDR3 DNA follows: TGTGCCAGCAGCTTAGACGGGGCTCACGGGGGGGGAGCCACAGATACGCAGTATTTT. This chain uses TRBV7-9 with TRBJ2-3; TRBD2 aligns across 8 bases. The CDR3 consists of 19 residues. The germline V gene encodes CDR1 SEHNR and CDR2 FQNEAQ (reference sequence). J gave up 2 bases and V 1 base, and 14 bases lay outside the gene matches.

The V gene is TRBV7-9, the J gene TRBJ2-2, with 8 bases that match TRBD2. This CDR3 is 15 amino acids long. V dropped 5 bases and J dropped 2; count of bases not matched to a gene: 4. Germline V gene lookup returns CDR1 SEHNR and CDR2 FQNEAQ (reference sequence). CDR3 sequence: CASSHREGNTGELFF. Written as DNA, the CDR3 is TGTGCCAGCAGCCATCGGGAGGGCAACACCGGGGAGCTGTTTTTT.